This T cell receptor beta chain was sequenced in a study of cytomegalovirus exposure and HLA in healthy donors. About the research overall: The 110 or so validation repertoires used a platform that matched the one used for the 500 to 700 first-cohort repertoires, as a later analysis reported.

With respect to this clone: Its antigen is unknown.

General study points: There were a few CMV-associated chains whose specificity for CMV antigens was confirmed in vitro.

Germline V CDR1 and CDR2: MNHEY, SMNVEV (reference sequence). The V and J ends lost 6 bases and 2 bases respectively, with 11 bases between them. The CDR3 is 13 amino acids. The assay was immunoSEQ multiplex PCR, and TCRdb's table has in-frame clones only and misses some. The data show a few hundred thousand clones, about 90% seen once. What was sequenced was PBMCs. The sequence derives from a young woman in good health and CMV-seronegative. The rearrangement joins TRBV27 to TRBJ2-7; D might be TRBD1 (6 bases). The chain's CDR3 is CASRQQGTYEQYF. The CDR3, as DNA: TGTGCCAGCAGACAACAGGGTACCTACGAGCAGTACTTC.